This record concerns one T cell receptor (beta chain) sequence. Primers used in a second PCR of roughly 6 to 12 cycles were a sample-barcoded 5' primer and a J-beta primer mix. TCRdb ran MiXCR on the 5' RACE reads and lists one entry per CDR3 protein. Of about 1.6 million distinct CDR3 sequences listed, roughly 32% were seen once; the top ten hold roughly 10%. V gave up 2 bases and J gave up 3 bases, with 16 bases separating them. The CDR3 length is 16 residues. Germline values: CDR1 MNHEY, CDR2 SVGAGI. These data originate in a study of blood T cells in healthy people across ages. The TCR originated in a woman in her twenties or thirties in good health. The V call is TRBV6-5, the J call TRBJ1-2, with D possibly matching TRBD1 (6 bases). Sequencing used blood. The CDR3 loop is CASSYLPGVGDYGYTF. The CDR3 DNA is TGTGCCAGCAGTTACCTGCCAGGGGTGGGCGACTATGGCTACACCTTC.